The 11 T cell receptor beta chains given below trace back to one sample, sequenced in a study of blood T cell repertoires in COVID-19. Profiling relied on immunoSEQ multiplex PCR, and the TCRdb table lists in-frame clones only, not all of them. The data show 120,000 to 150,000 clones, about nine tenths seen once. Sequencing used peripheral blood. Source of these receptors: a human donor in a cohort sampled during active COVID-19.

This sequence joins TRBV5-4 and TRBJ1-3, with no clear D. Trimming took 4 bases from V and 4 from J, leaving 12 bases between them. This CDR3 region has 14 residues. Per the germline V gene, CDR1 is SGHNT and CDR2 is YYREEE (reference sequence). The CDR3 loop is CASSPLPEGNTIYF. CDR3 nucleotides: TGTGCCAGCAGCCCACTGCCCGAGGGAAACACCATATATTTT.

The chain uses TRBV6-8 and TRBJ2-7, with 7 bases aligning to TRBD1. Per germline, CDR1 MNHGY and CDR2 SAAAGT. The CDR3 consists of 17 residues. V trimming: 4 bases; J trimming: 2 bases; junction bases outside the gene matches: 14. The CDR3 reads CASSLTYLGQKAYEQYF. For the CDR3, the DNA is TGTGCCAGCAGTTTAACCTACCTGGGACAGAAAGCCTACGAGCAGTACTTC.

This clone was observed a single time. The rearrangement links TRBV7-2 to TRBJ2-3; tentatively, D is TRBD2 (6 bases). Per germline, CDR1 SGHTA and CDR2 FQGNSA. Trimming took 4 bases from V and 3 from J, leaving 14 bases between them. There are 15 residues in the CDR3. The CDR3 loop is CASSSGPGETDTQYF. In DNA form, the CDR3 reads TGTGCCAGCAGCTCCGGTCCGGGGGAAACAGATACGCAGTATTTT. Variable domain in full (rest from reference TRBV7-2 and TRBJ2-3): GAGVSQSPSNKVTEKGKDVELRCDPISGHTALYWYRQSLGQGLEFLIYFQGNSAPDKSGLPSDRFSAERTGGSVSTLTIQRTQQEDSAVYLCASSSGPGETDTQYFGPGTRLTVL.

The chain is built from TRBV10-2 and TRBJ1-1; TRBD1 matches 7 bases. V was clipped by 2 bases and J by 8 bases; unmatched bases: 2. Germline assignment: CDR1 WSHSY and CDR2 SAAADI. This CDR3 has 12 residues. The CDR3 protein is CASSEEQGEAFF. The DNA for the CDR3 is TGCGCCAGCAGTGAGGAACAGGGGGAAGCTTTCTTT.

This chain joins TRBV28 and TRBJ2-1, with TRBD1 matching over 7 bases. Trimming at V came to 5 bases and at J to 3 bases, leaving 4 bases not matched to a gene. CDR1 is MDHEN and CDR2 is SYDVKM in the germline V gene. The CDR3 runs to 14 residues. CDR3 coding DNA: TGTGCCAGCAGTACCCCAGGGGGCTACAATGAGCAGTTCTTC. It yields the protein CASSTPGGYNEQFF.

The chain is built from TRBV7-2 and TRBJ2-5; maybe TRBD2 (5 bases). Trimming removed 4 bases at V and 5 bases at J, with 11 bases between. The V gene's germline CDR1 is SGHTA and CDR2 FQGNSA. The CDR3 is made up of 13 amino acids. In DNA, the CDR3 is TGTGCCAGCAGCTCAGACCCGGGGGAGACCCAGTACTTC. The encoded protein is CASSSDPGETQYF.

The V and J genes are TRBV2 and TRBJ2-1; D is undetermined. This CDR3 is 15 amino acids long. V lost 3 bases and J lost 5, with 14 bases in between. Germline values: CDR1 SNHLY, CDR2 FYNNEI. The CDR3 is CASSEGRAFDNEQFF. The CDR3 DNA reads as TGTGCCAGCAGTGAGGGCAGAGCCTTTGACAATGAGCAGTTCTTC.

This chain joins TRBV9 and TRBJ2-5, with a weak D call TRBD2 (6 bases). This CDR3 is built from 15 residues. Germline V gives CDR1 SGDLS, CDR2 YYNGEE. Trimming pared 1 base from V and 0 bases from J, leaving 10 bases between. CDR3 residues: CASSVTASDQETQYF. The CDR3 nucleotides are TGTGCCAGCAGCGTAACTGCTAGCGACCAAGAGACCCAGTACTTC. The full variable domain, rest sourced from reference TRBV9 and TRBJ2-5, is DSGVTQTPKHLITATGQRVTLRCSPRSGDLSVYWYQQSLDQGLQFLIQYYNGEERAKGNILERFSAQQFPDLHSELNLSSLELGDSALYFCASSVTASDQETQYFGPGTRLLVL.

The gene calls are TRBV5-1 and TRBJ2-3; D not certain. The CDR3 runs 15 residues. V was cut by 4 bases and J by 2 bases, with 14 bases left in between. Germline V gene data show CDR1 as SGHRS and CDR2 as YFSETQ. CDR3 sequence: CASSPSLGDTDTQYF. The CDR3, as DNA: TGCGCCAGCAGCCCTAGTTTAGGAGACACAGATACGCAGTATTTT.

The chain is built from TRBV5-1 and TRBJ2-1; maybe TRBD2 (7 bases). V gave up 0 bases and J gave up 4 bases, with 14 bases separating them. Germline values: CDR1 SGHRS, CDR2 YFSETQ. The CDR3 covers 16 residues. The CDR3 protein is CASSLEGGGRYNEQFF. Here the CDR3 DNA reads TGCGCCAGCAGCTTGGAGGGCGGGGGCCGGTACAATGAGCAGTTCTTC.

Here the CDR3 DNA reads TGCGCCAGCAGCTTGACCCAGGGTCCCCAAGAGACCCAGTACTTC. This translates into CASSLTQGPQETQYF. The chain uses TRBV5-1 and TRBJ2-5, with D tentatively TRBD1 (5 bases). The CDR3 runs to 15 residues. V lost 1 base, J lost 1 base, and 11 bases lay in between. The germline CDR1 and CDR2 sequences are SGHRS and YFSETQ.